The 16 T cell receptor beta chains listed next were all sequenced from one sample in a study of blood T cell repertoires in COVID-19. The assay was immunoSEQ multiplex PCR, and TCRdb's table has in-frame clones only and misses some. The sample contains some 140,000 clones, around 87% of which appear only once. The sample was peripheral blood. Source of these receptors: a man in his 70s with active COVID-19.

CDR3 sequence (DNA): TGTGCCAGCAGACAACATGGACTAGCGGGGGGAACAGATACGCAGTATTTT. Translation: CASRQHGLAGGTDTQYF. V gene TRBV28 combines with J gene TRBJ2-3; 14 bases are shared with TRBD2. Germline V gene sequence: CDR1 MDHEN, CDR2 SYDVKM. Unmatched junction bases numbered 8, after V lost 6 bases and J lost 3 bases. The CDR3 extends over 17 amino acids.

The chain is built from TRBV28 and TRBJ1-6, with D perhaps matching TRBD1 (5 bases). V lost 4 bases to trimming and J lost 9 bases, with 13 bases between them. From germline, CDR1 is MDHEN and CDR2 SYDVKM. The length of the CDR3 is 14 residues. This CDR3 reads CASSSGLRGSPLHF. The CDR3 bases are TGTGCCAGCAGTTCGGGCCTTAGGGGTTCACCCCTCCACTTT. The entire variable domain, with the rest obtained from reference TRBV28 and TRBJ1-6, is as follows: DVKVTQSSRYLVKRTGEKVFLECVQDMDHENMFWYRQDPGLGLRLIYFSYDVKMKEKGDIPEGYSVSREKKERFSLILESASTNQTSMYLCASSSGLRGSPLHFGNGTRLTVT.

This clone was seen ten or more times. The chain is built from TRBV6-4 and TRBJ2-7; TRBD2 matches at 7 bases. Germline values: CDR1 MRHNA, CDR2 SNTAGT. The CDR3 runs 13 residues. V dropped 10 bases and J dropped 6; count of bases not matched to a gene: 12. The CDR3 reads CATPSGGALEQYF. The CDR3 bases are TGTGCCACCCCTAGCGGAGGAGCCCTCGAGCAGTACTTC.

The chain recombines TRBV13 with TRBJ2-2; D unclear. Germline assignment: CDR1 PRHDT and CDR2 FYEKMQ (reference sequence). This CDR3 has 12 residues. The V gene lost 5 bases and the J gene lost 3 bases, with 4 bases spanning the gap. The CDR3 here is CASSRDTGELFF. The CDR3 nucleotides read TGTGCCAGCAGCCGTGACACCGGGGAGCTGTTTTTT.

J is TRBJ1-5 and V is TRBV6-5; no clear D gene. Trimming pared 4 bases from V and 7 bases from J, leaving 14 bases between. Germline CDR1 reads MNHEY; CDR2 reads SVGAGI. This CDR3 has 14 residues. CDR3 sequence reads: CASSLRSLGQPQHF. In nucleotides, the CDR3 is TGTGCCAGCAGTTTGAGGTCTCTCGGCCAGCCCCAGCATTTT.

The chain carries TRBV13 and TRBJ1-1; 8 positions match TRBD1. This CDR3 is built from 13 residues. V was pared by 3 bases and J by 4 bases, with 1 base of the junction left unmatched. The germline V gene has CDR1 PRHDT and CDR2 FYEKMQ (reference sequence). CDR3 in DNA: TGTGCCAGCAGCTTCACAGGGGGCACTGAAGCTTTCTTT. Translating gives CASSFTGGTEAFF.

This sequence joins TRBV7-6 and TRBJ2-3; 15 bases match TRBD2. CDR3 length: 16 amino acids. The V gene's germline CDR1 is SGHVS and CDR2 FNYEAQ. After removal of 5 bases from V and 4 bases from J, the junction contained 4 bases not matched to a gene. The CDR3 here is CASSPGLAGGADTQYF. The CDR3 DNA sequence: TGTGCCAGCAGCCCTGGACTAGCGGGAGGGGCAGATACGCAGTATTTT.

This chain connects TRBV5-1 to TRBJ2-7; the match to TRBD1 covers 8 bases. Germline-derived CDR1 and CDR2 are SGHRS and YFSETQ. The CDR3 covers 14 residues. V gave up 5 bases and J gave up 6 bases; unmatched junction bases: 10. The CDR3 sequence: CASRGRGLVGEQYF. The DNA for the CDR3 is TGCGCCAGCAGGGGCAGGGGGCTTGTGGGCGAGCAGTACTTC.

This sequence joins TRBV5-6 and TRBJ2-7; 10 nucleotides line up with TRBD2. With 5 bases clipped from V and 7 bases from J, the junction kept 15 bases outside the gene matches. CDR1 SGHDT and CDR2 YYEEEE come from the germline V gene. CDR3 length equals 16 residues. The CDR3 bases are TGTGCCAGCAGACTAAGGGGAGCGGGAGGGCCGGGTGAGCAGTACTTC. The encoded protein is CASRLRGAGGPGEQYF.

The chain recombines TRBV29-1 with TRBJ2-7; 10 nucleotides agree with TRBD2. The CDR3 totals 13 residues. V shed 4 bases and J 6 bases; nucleotides not matched to a gene: 6. Germline V gives CDR1 SQVTM, CDR2 ANQGSEA. CDR3 sequence: CSVASGRAGEQYF. CDR3 DNA: TGCAGCGTTGCCAGCGGGAGGGCCGGCGAGCAGTACTTC.

The rearrangement joins TRBV5-1 to TRBJ2-2; 11 positions agree with TRBD2. The CDR3 contains 16 residues. CDR1 is SGHRS and CDR2 is YFSETQ in the germline V gene. V lost 4 bases, J lost 1 base, and 3 bases stayed unmatched. The CDR3 is CASSRGTSGNTGELFF. CDR3 nucleotides: TGCGCCAGCAGCCGGGGGACTAGCGGGAACACCGGGGAGCTGTTTTTT.

The rearrangement uses TRBV5-6 and TRBJ2-2; D may be TRBD2 (7 bases). This CDR3 spans 15 amino acids. In germline, CDR1 is SGHDT, CDR2 YYEEEE. V shed 2 bases and J shed 4 bases, with 12 bases lying between them. The chain's CDR3 is CASSFRGGRTGELFF. The CDR3 coding sequence is TGTGCCAGCAGCTTTAGGGGGGGACGCACCGGGGAGCTGTTTTTT.

The chain links TRBV6-2 or TRBV6-3 to TRBJ2-7; the match to TRBD2 covers 12 bases. Germline CDR1 MNHEY, CDR2 SVGEGT. The CDR3 loop spans 16 amino acids. V lost 5 bases and J lost 0; bases outside the gene matches: 5. Here the CDR3 DNA reads TGTGCCAGCAGTGACGGACTAGCGGGAAACTCCTACGAGCAGTACTTC. Translated, it gives CASSDGLAGNSYEQYF.

The chain joins TRBV19 to TRBJ2-3; 8 nucleotides match TRBD2. Germline V gives CDR1 LNHDA, CDR2 SQIVND (reference sequence). This CDR3 region has 14 residues. The ends lost 7 bases at V and 5 bases at J; junction bases unmatched: 8. This CDR3 reads CASTRTSWEDTQYF. The CDR3 DNA reads TGTGCCAGTACCCGGACTAGCTGGGAAGATACGCAGTATTTT.

This chain links TRBV7-2 with TRBJ2-7, with 11 positions matching TRBD2. The germline V gene has CDR1 SGHTA and CDR2 FQGNSA. V was pared by 6 bases and J by 8 bases, with 9 bases of the junction left unmatched. This CDR3 is 14 amino acids long. This CDR3 is CASSLTSGNSKQYF. In DNA, the CDR3 is TGTGCCAGCAGTTTGACTAGCGGGAACTCAAAGCAGTACTTC.

The chain's CDR3 is CASSPGTSGTFRGDTQYF. The CDR3 DNA reads TGTGCCAGCTCACCCGGGACTAGCGGGACATTCCGAGGAGATACGCAGTATTTT. V gene TRBV18 combines with J gene TRBJ2-3; 13 bases are a match to TRBD2. This CDR3 is built from 18 residues. Germline assignment: CDR1 KGHSH and CDR2 LQKENI. Trimming removed 3 bases from V and 5 bases from J; junction bases left unmatched: 11.